Reported below is one T cell receptor beta chain. Its antigen is not known. This entry is derived from a study of T cell responses to AZD1222 COVID-19 vaccine. General observations from the study: Rises in breadth and depth of Spike-specific TCRs came after two AZD1222 doses. Unmutated variant regions are reportedly the target of nearly half of TCRs that are spike-specific. Repertoire sampling occurred only after the peak T cell response. The donor cohort was predominantly white British with a female majority, and clonal diversity may have been underestimated.

Germline-derived CDR1 and CDR2 are SGHTA and FQGNSA. The CDR3 totals 16 residues. V was clipped by 2 bases and J by 2 bases, with 15 bases between them. The method was immunoSEQ multiplex PCR; TCRdb's version includes in-frame clones alone and lacks a portion of them. The table has more than 110,000 clones, about 92% seen once; the top ten hold approximately 3.4%. The input for sequencing was peripheral blood, taken on day 0 of AZD1222 vaccination. The sequence came from an adult in good health. The V and J genes are TRBV7-2 and TRBJ2-5, with D possibly TRBD2 on 6 matching bases. This CDR3 is CASSLTGRRGQETQYF. The CDR3 bases are TGTGCCAGCAGCTTAACGGGGAGGAGGGGACAAGAGACCCAGTACTTC.